This entry describes one T cell receptor beta chain. Generated by immunoSEQ multiplex PCR, the TCRdb table keeps only in-frame clones and is missing some. The table has 15,000 to 20,000 clones, about 83% seen once; the top ten hold roughly an eighth. Germline lookup yields CDR1 SGHTS and CDR2 YDEGEE. The CDR3 is 12 amino acids. V was pared by 9 bases and J by 4 bases, with 13 bases between. The data derive from a study of OX40 agonist ivuxolimab in advanced cancers. The sample in question was CD4+ or CD8+ T cells sorted from blood, obtained in a trial of the OX40 agonist ivuxolimab. The receptor was derived from an adult with an advanced solid tumor such as melanoma, head and neck, liver or kidney cancer. The rearrangement links TRBV5-8 to TRBJ1-2; D remains ambiguous. CDR3: CATGRQIYGYTF. In DNA form, the CDR3 reads TGTGCCACCGGACGGCAGATCTATGGCTACACCTTC.